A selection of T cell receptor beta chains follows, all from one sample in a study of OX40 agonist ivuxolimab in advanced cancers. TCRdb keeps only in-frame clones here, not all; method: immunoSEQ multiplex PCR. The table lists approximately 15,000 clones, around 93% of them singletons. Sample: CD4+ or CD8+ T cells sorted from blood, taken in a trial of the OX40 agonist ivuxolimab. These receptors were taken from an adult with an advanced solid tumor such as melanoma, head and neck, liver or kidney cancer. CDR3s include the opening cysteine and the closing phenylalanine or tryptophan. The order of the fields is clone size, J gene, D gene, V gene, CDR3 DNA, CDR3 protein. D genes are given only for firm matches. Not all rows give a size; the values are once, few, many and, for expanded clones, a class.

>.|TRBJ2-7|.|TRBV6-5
TGTGCCAGCCAACTTCGGGCAGCTAACGAGCAGTACTTC
CASQLRAANEQYF
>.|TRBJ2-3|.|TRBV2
TGTGCCAGCAGCTCCGGATTCACAGATACGCAGTATTTT
CASSSGFTDTQYF
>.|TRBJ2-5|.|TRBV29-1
TGCAGCGGAGAGCGGTCTGGGGAGACCCAGTACTTC
CSGERSGETQYF
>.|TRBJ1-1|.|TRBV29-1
TGCAGCGTTGACGCAGGGACTGAAGCTTTCTTT
CSVDAGTEAFF
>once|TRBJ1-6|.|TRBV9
TGTGCCAGCAGCGTAGACAGTAGCTCCTATAATTCACCCCTCCACTTT
CASSVDSSSYNSPLHF
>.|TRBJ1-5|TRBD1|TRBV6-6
TGTGCCAGCAACAGGGGTAGCAATCAGCCCCAGCATTTT
CASNRGSNQPQHF
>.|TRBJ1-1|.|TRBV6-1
TGTGCCAGCAGTGGGGGGGCTTGGGACACTGAAGCTTTCTTT
CASSGGAWDTEAFF
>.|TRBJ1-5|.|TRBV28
TGTGCCAGCAGTTCCCCGCCCCGGGGCCTGGATCAGCCCCAGCATTTT
CASSSPPRGLDQPQHF
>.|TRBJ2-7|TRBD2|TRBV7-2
TGTGCCAGCATCTATCTAGCGGGAGGAGGCGAGCAGTACTTC
CASIYLAGGGEQYF
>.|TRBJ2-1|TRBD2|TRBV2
TGTGCCAGCTTAACTAGCGGGTCCTACAATGAGCAGTTCTTC
CASLTSGSYNEQFF
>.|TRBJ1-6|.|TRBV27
TGTGCCAGCAGTTTCACGACAGGCCGGTCACCCCTCCACTTT
CASSFTTGRSPLHF
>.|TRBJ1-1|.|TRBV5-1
TGCGCCAGCAGAGAGGGGGTCAACACTGAAGCTTTCTTT
CASREGVNTEAFF
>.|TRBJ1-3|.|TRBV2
TGTGCCAGCAGCGACGTAGACTCTGGAAACACCATATATTTT
CASSDVDSGNTIYF
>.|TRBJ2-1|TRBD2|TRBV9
TGTGCCAGCAGCGTAGCGGGAGGGACTTACAATGAGCAGTTCTTC
CASSVAGGTYNEQFF
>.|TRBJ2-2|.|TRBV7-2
TGTGCCAGCAGCTTAATCCGGGGAACGAACACCGGGGAGCTGTTTTTT
CASSLIRGTNTGELFF
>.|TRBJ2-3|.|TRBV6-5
TGTGCCAGCAGTTATGGGAGCACCTACACAGATACGCAGTATTTT
CASSYGSTYTDTQYF
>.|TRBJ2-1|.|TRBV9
TGTGCCAGCAGCGCGGGCGATGAGCAGTTCTTC
CASSAGDEQFF
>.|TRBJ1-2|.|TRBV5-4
TGTGCCAGCAGCTTGCCGGAGGAGATTTTTGCGGAGCGCTACACCTTC
CASSLPEEIFAERYTF
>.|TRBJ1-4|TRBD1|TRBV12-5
TGTGCTAGTGGTTTTGTGACCACCGGGACAGGGCACGAAAAACTGTTTTTT
CASGFVTTGTGHEKLFF
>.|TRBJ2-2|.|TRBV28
TGTGCCAGCAGGCGGGGCGTAGGGGCCGGGGAGCTGTTTTTT
CASRRGVGAGELFF
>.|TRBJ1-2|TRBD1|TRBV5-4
TGTGCCAGCAGCACAGGGGATATCGATGGCTACACCTTC
CASSTGDIDGYTF
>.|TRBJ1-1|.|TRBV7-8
TGTGCCAGCTCACAGGGAGACACTGAAGCTTTCTTT
CASSQGDTEAFF
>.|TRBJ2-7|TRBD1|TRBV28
TGTGCCAGCAGCAGGACAGGGGCCCACGAGCAGTACTTC
CASSRTGAHEQYF
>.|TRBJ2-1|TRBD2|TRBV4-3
TGCGCCAGCAGCCAATCGCCCGGGTCGGGGGGGCCAGGACTTGCCTACAATGAGCAGTTCTTC
CASSQSPGSGGPGLAYNEQFF
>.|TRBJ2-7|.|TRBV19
TGTGCCAGTAGTATCGGTACACCTGACTCCTACGAGCAGTACTTC
CASSIGTPDSYEQYF
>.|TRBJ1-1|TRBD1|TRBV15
TGTGCCACCAGCAGAGACCGGGACAGGGGAGCTGAAGCTTTCTTT
CATSRDRDRGAEAFF